One T cell receptor beta chain is described in this entry. Authors' analysis steps: Amplifying reference gene primers gave estimates of nucleated cell counts. Measured with immunoSEQ multiplex PCR; TCRdb has only the in-frame clones, and not every one. V and J calls and clone size come straight from that table; D and trimming were deduced from the DNA. The table shows approximately 13,000 clones, with roughly nine tenths occurring only once. This entry belongs to a study of blood T cell repertoires in COVID-19. Study information: Sample material is recorded as cDNA or gDNA derived from T cells, B-cell-depleted T cells, or PBMCs.

V lost 3 bases to trimming and J lost 2 bases, with 9 bases between them. The germline V gene encodes CDR1 SQVTM and CDR2 ANQGSEA. The CDR3 has 13 residues. The TCR comes from a man aged 45-60 years with active COVID-19. This rearrangement joins TRBV29-1 to TRBJ2-3; unclear D gene. Sample: peripheral blood. The CDR3 spells CSVEARLTDTQYF. The CDR3 region has the DNA TGCAGCGTTGAGGCCAGGCTCACAGATACGCAGTATTTT.